This T cell receptor (beta chain) was sequenced in a study of Graves' ophthalmopathy and Graves' hyperthyroidism. There are 14 residues in the CDR3. The V segment lost 7 bases and the J segment 1 base; nucleotides outside the gene matches: 2. Germline V CDR1 and CDR2: SNHLY, FYNNEI. Investigators amplified TCR beta CDR3 regions from RNA transcripts. HTBI primers were used in a first-round RT-PCR, which preceded a second-round multiplex PCR. TCRdb re-derived calls from the multiplex PCR reads in MiXCR, one entry per CDR3 protein. The sample records around 50,000 distinct CDR3 sequences, around half being singletons. This clonotype was seen repeatedly, ten times or more.

The clonotype comes from an adult man with Graves' ophthalmopathy. This rearrangement joins TRBV2 to TRBJ2-1, with 9 positions matching TRBD1. The material sequenced was peripheral blood. In nucleotides, the CDR3 is TGTGCCAGCACCGGGACAGGGTCCTACAATGAGCAGTTCTTC. Translated, it gives CASTGTGSYNEQFF.